These T cell receptor beta chains were read from a single sample in a study of OX40 agonist ivuxolimab in advanced cancers. Method: immunoSEQ multiplex PCR; TCRdb's copy keeps in-frame clones and lacks some. Among 35,000 to 40,000 clones listed, 86% were seen once. The sequenced sample was CD4+ or CD8+ T cells sorted from blood, obtained in a trial of the OX40 agonist ivuxolimab. All receptors derive from an adult with an advanced solid tumor such as melanoma, head and neck, liver or kidney cancer. Both conserved end residues are part of each CDR3. The order of the fields is D gene, J gene, clone size, V gene, CDR3 DNA, CDR3 protein. The D gene is left open where the match is weak. Part of the rows lack a size; the others show once, few, many or a class for expanded clones.

d_gene: .
j_gene: TRBJ1-5
abundance: .
v_gene: TRBV19
CDR3nt: TGTGCCAGTAGCCAAGATAGCAATCAGCCCCAGCATTTT
CDR3aa: CASSQDSNQPQHF

d_gene: .
j_gene: TRBJ1-3
abundance: .
v_gene: TRBV18
CDR3nt: TGTGCCAGCTCACCAGGGGGGCGACTACACTTTGGAAACACCATATATTTT
CDR3aa: CASSPGGRLHFGNTIYF

d_gene: TRBD2
j_gene: TRBJ2-1
abundance: once
v_gene: TRBV10-3
CDR3nt: TGTGCCATCAGTACTAGCGGGGGGCGTAATGAGCAGTTCTTC
CDR3aa: CAISTSGGRNEQFF

d_gene: .
j_gene: TRBJ1-6
abundance: .
v_gene: TRBV5-5
CDR3nt: TGTGCCAGCAGTTATCGGACCTATTCACCCCTCCACTTT
CDR3aa: CASSYRTYSPLHF

d_gene: TRBD2
j_gene: TRBJ2-7
abundance: .
v_gene: TRBV6-1
CDR3nt: TGTGCCAGCAGTGAAGCCGGATTCGGGGGGGCCACCTACGAGCAGTACTTC
CDR3aa: CASSEAGFGGATYEQYF

d_gene: .
j_gene: TRBJ2-1
abundance: .
v_gene: TRBV29-1
CDR3nt: TGCAGCGTGGACAGCTACAATGAGCAGTTCTTC
CDR3aa: CSVDSYNEQFF

d_gene: .
j_gene: TRBJ1-1
abundance: .
v_gene: TRBV27
CDR3nt: TGTGCCAGCAGTTTAATAATGAACACTGAAGCTTTCTTT
CDR3aa: CASSLIMNTEAFF

d_gene: TRBD1
j_gene: TRBJ1-4
abundance: .
v_gene: TRBV18
CDR3nt: TGTGCCAGCTCACCGGGACAGGGTTACGAAAAACTGTTTTTT
CDR3aa: CASSPGQGYEKLFF

d_gene: .
j_gene: TRBJ1-5
abundance: .
v_gene: TRBV30
CDR3nt: TGTGCCTGGAGTGTGGGAGGGGGCAATCAGCCCCAGCATTTT
CDR3aa: CAWSVGGGNQPQHF

d_gene: .
j_gene: TRBJ2-5
abundance: .
v_gene: TRBV13
CDR3nt: TGTGCCAGCAGCTTACGAAGAGGGGCCATGCAAGAGACCCAGTACTTC
CDR3aa: CASSLRRGAMQETQYF

d_gene: .
j_gene: TRBJ1-1
abundance: .
v_gene: TRBV2
CDR3nt: TGTGCCAGCAGTGTAAAGGGTTTGAACACTGAAGCTTTCTTT
CDR3aa: CASSVKGLNTEAFF

d_gene: .
j_gene: TRBJ2-2
abundance: .
v_gene: TRBV29-1
CDR3nt: TGCAGCGTTTCCCCCACAGCGAACACCGGGGAGCTGTTTTTT
CDR3aa: CSVSPTANTGELFF

d_gene: .
j_gene: TRBJ1-3
abundance: .
v_gene: TRBV9
CDR3nt: TGTGCCAGCAGCGTGGGGGAAGCAGGAAACACCATATATTTT
CDR3aa: CASSVGEAGNTIYF

d_gene: .
j_gene: TRBJ2-3
abundance: once
v_gene: TRBV7-9
CDR3nt: TGTGCCAGCAGCTTAGCTCCGGCCACGTACACAGATACGCAGTATTTT
CDR3aa: CASSLAPATYTDTQYF

d_gene: .
j_gene: TRBJ2-7
abundance: .
v_gene: TRBV6-1
CDR3nt: TGTGCCACCCTCCTCATCCCGCCCGACGAGCAGTACTTC
CDR3aa: CATLLIPPDEQYF

d_gene: .
j_gene: TRBJ1-2
abundance: .
v_gene: TRBV18
CDR3nt: TGTGCCAGCTCACCATCCTGGGGGCCTGGCTACACCTTC
CDR3aa: CASSPSWGPGYTF

d_gene: .
j_gene: TRBJ2-3
abundance: .
v_gene: TRBV6-6
CDR3nt: TGTGCCAGCAGACAACCCTCCCAGCCCCACACGCAGTATTTT
CDR3aa: CASRQPSQPHTQYF

d_gene: TRBD1
j_gene: TRBJ1-6
abundance: .
v_gene: TRBV6-6
CDR3nt: TGTGCCAGCAAAAGACAGGGGGCGAATTCACCCCTCCACTTT
CDR3aa: CASKRQGANSPLHF

d_gene: TRBD1
j_gene: TRBJ2-1
abundance: .
v_gene: TRBV6-4
CDR3nt: TGTGCCAGCAGTGACTCCGACAGGGGAAATGAGCAGTTCTTC
CDR3aa: CASSDSDRGNEQFF

d_gene: .
j_gene: TRBJ1-6
abundance: .
v_gene: TRBV13
CDR3nt: TGTGCCAGCACTGAGAGCTCCTATAATTCACCCCTCCACTTT
CDR3aa: CASTESSYNSPLHF

d_gene: TRBD2
j_gene: TRBJ2-3
abundance: .
v_gene: TRBV7-2
CDR3nt: TGTGCCAGCAGCTCCGGATCGCGGGGGGATACGCAGTATTTT
CDR3aa: CASSSGSRGDTQYF

d_gene: TRBD1
j_gene: TRBJ1-1
abundance: .
v_gene: TRBV7-7
CDR3nt: TGTGCTAGCAGCCAAGACAGGGACACTGAAGCTTTCTTT
CDR3aa: CASSQDRDTEAFF

d_gene: TRBD2
j_gene: TRBJ2-7
abundance: .
v_gene: TRBV5-1
CDR3nt: TGCGCCAGCAGCTTCGGGACTAGCGGCTCCTACGAGCAGTACTTC
CDR3aa: CASSFGTSGSYEQYF

d_gene: .
j_gene: TRBJ2-7
abundance: .
v_gene: TRBV5-1
CDR3nt: TGCGCCAGCAGCTTGGGTGCCTTAATGGGTAAGGACGAGCAGTACTTC
CDR3aa: CASSLGALMGKDEQYF

d_gene: TRBD2
j_gene: TRBJ2-5
abundance: few
v_gene: TRBV7-9
CDR3nt: TGTGCCAGCAGCTTAAGACAGACGGGGGGAGTGTCGTTAGAGACCCAGTACTTC
CDR3aa: CASSLRQTGGVSLETQYF

d_gene: TRBD2
j_gene: TRBJ2-3
abundance: .
v_gene: TRBV15
CDR3nt: TGTGCCACCAGCAGAGATCGTCTGGCGGGGGGGCTGGATACGCAGTATTTT
CDR3aa: CATSRDRLAGGLDTQYF

d_gene: .
j_gene: TRBJ2-7
abundance: .
v_gene: TRBV19
CDR3nt: TGTGCCAGTAGTTATTCCCCTGGCCCAGTGGAGGAGCAGTACTTC
CDR3aa: CASSYSPGPVEEQYF

d_gene: .
j_gene: TRBJ2-7
abundance: .
v_gene: TRBV7-8
CDR3nt: TGTGCCAGCAGCTGCTCCGGGGCGTCTTGCGAGCAGTACTTC
CDR3aa: CASSCSGASCEQYF

d_gene: .
j_gene: TRBJ2-1
abundance: .
v_gene: TRBV1
CDR3nt: TGCACCAGCAGTCCCGCCCCTAGCGGGGGGGCGACCTACAATGAGCAGTTCTTC
CDR3aa: CTSSPAPSGGATYNEQFF

d_gene: .
j_gene: TRBJ1-2
abundance: .
v_gene: TRBV6-5
CDR3nt: TGTGCCAGCAGTTACGGGGCCGGACAGACCTATGGCTACACCTTC
CDR3aa: CASSYGAGQTYGYTF

d_gene: .
j_gene: TRBJ2-1
abundance: .
v_gene: TRBV11-2
CDR3nt: TGTGCCAGCAGCATTCCGGGACCCTACAATGAGCAGTTCTTC
CDR3aa: CASSIPGPYNEQFF

d_gene: .
j_gene: TRBJ2-7
abundance: .
v_gene: TRBV12-1
CDR3nt: TGTGCCAGCAGCTCCCCCTTGACAGGTCTTAGTTACGAGCAGTACTTC
CDR3aa: CASSSPLTGLSYEQYF

d_gene: TRBD1
j_gene: TRBJ1-1
abundance: .
v_gene: TRBV5-1
CDR3nt: TGCGCCAGCAGCCGACAGGGCAACCCCCAAGTGAACACTGAAGCTTTCTTT
CDR3aa: CASSRQGNPQVNTEAFF

d_gene: TRBD1
j_gene: TRBJ2-7
abundance: .
v_gene: TRBV5-8
CDR3nt: TGTGCCAGCAGCTTGTCCGGGACAGGGTCCTACGAGCAGTACTTC
CDR3aa: CASSLSGTGSYEQYF

d_gene: .
j_gene: TRBJ2-5
abundance: .
v_gene: TRBV5-4
CDR3nt: TGTGCCAGCAGCCGGGGAGAGACCCAGTACTTC
CDR3aa: CASSRGETQYF

d_gene: TRBD1
j_gene: TRBJ1-4
abundance: .
v_gene: TRBV4-2
CDR3nt: TGTGCCAGCAGCCAGGGGACAGGGGCTCCCGAAAAACTGTTTTTT
CDR3aa: CASSQGTGAPEKLFF